In its sample, the clone carrying this TCR beta chain was seen many times. Its antigen remains unknown. The data stem from a study of regulatory T cells in long-lasting Graves disease. Regarding the study as a whole: Persistent Graves' disease cases displayed lower TCR diversity than newly diagnosed ones. Favoring TRBV28, TRBJ1-2 and TRBJ2-5 was a feature seen in persistent disease.

This sample's time point: newly diagnosed GD, antithyroid drugs for less than 3 months. PBMCs provided the RNA from which the TCR library was made. Graves' disease diagnosis used American Thyroid Association guidelines. V was pared by 0 bases and J by 4 bases, with 10 bases of the junction left unmatched. The CDR3 spans 17 residues. The germline CDR1 and CDR2 sequences are DFQATT and SNEGSKA (reference sequence). The TCR beta library used iRepertoire HTBI primers with Arm-PCR amplification of CDR3. Each CDR3 protein gets one entry after TCRdb re-called the multiplex PCR reads with MiXCR. The repertoire holds about 370,000 distinct CDR3 sequences, with about 14% as singletons.

Sequencing used peripheral blood mononuclear cells (PBMCs), obtained at new diagnosis, from a patient treated with antithyroid drugs. This receptor was identified in a female donor with Graves disease. The rearrangement joins TRBV20-1 to TRBJ2-2; 8 bases match TRBD1. The CDR3 DNA is TGCAGTGCTAGAGATTCTCAGGGGGCGGTAGGCACCGGGGAGCTGTTTTTT. Its protein is CSARDSQGAVGTGELFF.